Reported below is one TCR beta chain. This sample was taken from a study of blood T cell repertoires in COVID-19. Study context: Acute and convalescent COVID-19 samples came from the United States, Italy and Spain. Sample material is recorded as cDNA or gDNA derived from T cells, B-cell-depleted T cells, or PBMCs.

As handled by the study authors: Estimation of nucleated cell counts was performed using reference gene primer amplification. Sequencing was performed with immunoSEQ multiplex PCR; in TCRdb, only in-frame clones are kept and a portion is missing. V and J calls and clone size are those listed in that table; D and trimming were worked out from the DNA. The sample has approximately 280,000 clones; around 89% are singletons. The CDR3 extends over 11 amino acids. Germline lookup yields CDR1 DFQATT and CDR2 SNEGSKA (reference sequence). The rearrangement links TRBV20-1 to TRBJ2-5; D gene uncertain. This clonotype originated in a man aged 40-55 years with acute or convalescent COVID-19. Specimen: peripheral blood. Written as DNA, the CDR3 is TGCAGCCCCTACTATCGGGAGACCCAGTACTTC. Translated: CSPYYRETQYF.